This TCR beta chain was sequenced for a study of identical twins (dated by TCRdb to 2015 to 2016). For the wider study: TCR alpha and beta repertoires from monozygotic twins, unrelated adults of various ages and cord blood were deep-sequenced to test whether fetal clonotypes persist. To rule out contamination, the twin experiments were replicated at different times with different library preparation protocols. Results and caveats for the whole study, not just this receptor: Zero-insertion analyses could be partly confounded by invariant T cells such as MAIT and iNKT, though diverse VJ usage argued against such confounding for most clonotypes. Fewer insertions were carried by abundant cord blood beta clonotypes; a weaker similar trend was observed in young adult naive repertoires, while no such trend was observed in memory repertoires. Because the same donors could not be followed over many years, the conclusions depended on cross-sectional statistical analysis. In monozygotic twins, recombination models systematically underestimated out-of-frame TCR alpha sharing, but the models matched the sharing seen between unrelated individuals. Compared with coincidental sharing between unrelated individuals, out-of-frame TCR alpha sequences shared between twins had an excess of sequences with low generation probability. Excess twin sharing in beta out-of-frame sequences was weaker because fewer shared sequences lowered the signal-to-noise ratio.

Every donor was a healthy Caucasian. Three pairs of female monozygotic twins, all aged roughly 18 to 29 years, made up the twin cohort. CD4+ and CD8+ T cell populations were isolated with positive isolation kits from Invitrogen. This clonotype appeared many times. Its antigen is currently not known. Base qualities are missing; no much larger clone stands one base away. The receptor library was made with 5' RACE. The run used an Illumina HiSeq 2000. Template switching introduced a universal primer binding site; the final cDNA contained a unique molecular identifier, enabling accurate counting of TCR cDNA molecules. Specific primers in the conserved constant-segment region were used to synthesize first-strand cDNA for TCR alpha and beta chains. Each cDNA library was double barcoded, with a SMART-Mk sample barcode plus Illumina barcodes, to control for contamination. Two successive PCR steps introduced TruSeq adapter sequences along with Illumina sample barcodes. TCR alpha and beta cDNA libraries were sequenced on the Illumina HiSeq platform with custom primers. In the original analysis: Raw reads were processed with MiGEC to extract unique molecular identifiers, and MiXCR was used to determine CDR3 positions. For each individual, recombination models were inferred using an EM algorithm with the repgenHMM and IGoR tools. Shared clonotype analysis was performed with the tcR package in R, normalizing sharing by the product of cloneset sizes. To study raw recombination without the effects of thymic and clonal selection, out-of-frame nonproductive sequences were analyzed. Through fastp at Q25 and MiXCR, TCRdb rebuilt clones from the public reads, retaining in-frame beta chains. A single entry per CDR3 protein holds the most common genes and DNA from its merged rows. The V and J calls and clone size come from TCRdb's table, not from the authors' own analysis. This sample has 250,000 or so distinct CDR3 sequences in its table, and 6% to 8% of those were observed once. The ten top clones hold over 5% of the sample.

The CDR3 runs 15 residues from the cysteine to the phenylalanine. Only the CDR3 DNA is retained, 45 bases long and in frame from the first base. The germline V gene gives CDR1 as SGHAT and CDR2 as FQNNGV. Between the V and J ends, shortened by 1 base and 4 bases respectively, the junction contains 12 bases. This sample was shared with a second study, whose subject was yellow fever vaccine responses in identical twins. As that second paper reports: According to the authors, the vaccine-induced T cell response in identical twins seemed to be partly convergent and partly specific to each individual. In identical twins, the study followed T cell clones that responded to the vaccine with precision.

The sequence was collected from a woman younger than 30 in good health. The sequenced material came from CD8+ T cells sorted from blood. The chain is assembled from TRBV11-2 and TRBJ2-3; TRBD2 is a possible D gene, resting on 6 matching bases. The sequence in DNA is TGTGCCAGCAGCTTAGTTTTCGGAGGGCCAGATACGCAGTATTTT. It codes for CASSLVFGGPDTQYF.